What follows describes a single T cell receptor beta chain. These data come from a study of CD8 T cells in Susac syndrome. Trimming removed 3 bases from V and 5 bases from J; junction bases left unmatched: 8. The CDR3 runs 14 residues. The germline CDR1 and CDR2 sequences are DFQATT and SNEGSKA (reference sequence). After extraction with the RNeasy kit, about 0.45 to 1 ug of the RNA was reverse transcribed using random hexamers. TCRdb independently ran MiXCR on the immunoSEQ multiplex PCR reads; one entry per CDR3 protein. The sample holds 100,000 to 150,000 distinct CDR3 sequences, over 90% seen once.

The source of this sequence is a human donor in good health. The V call is TRBV20-1, the J call TRBJ1-1, with TRBD1 identical over 8 bases. The sample comprised CD4+ T cells from PBMCs. Here the CDR3 DNA reads TGCAGTGCTAGTGGGGCAGGGGGCTCAACTGAAGCTTTCTTT. It translates to CSASGAGGSTEAFF.